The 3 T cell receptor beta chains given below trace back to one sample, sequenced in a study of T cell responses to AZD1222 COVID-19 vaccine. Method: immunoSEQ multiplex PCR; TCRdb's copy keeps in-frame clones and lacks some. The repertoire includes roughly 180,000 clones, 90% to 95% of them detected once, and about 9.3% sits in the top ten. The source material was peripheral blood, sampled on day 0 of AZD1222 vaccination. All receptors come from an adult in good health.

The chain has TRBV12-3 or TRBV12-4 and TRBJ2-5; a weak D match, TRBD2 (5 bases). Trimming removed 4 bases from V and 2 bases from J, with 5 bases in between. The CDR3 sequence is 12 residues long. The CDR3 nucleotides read TGTGCCAGCAGTTGGAGGCAAGAGACCCAGTACTTC. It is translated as CASSWRQETQYF.

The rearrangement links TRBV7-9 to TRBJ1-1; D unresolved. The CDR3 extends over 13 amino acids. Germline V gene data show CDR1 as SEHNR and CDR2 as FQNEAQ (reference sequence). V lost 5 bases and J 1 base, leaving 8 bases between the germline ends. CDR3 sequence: CASSPPGNTEAFF. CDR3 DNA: TGTGCCAGCAGCCCCCCAGGGAACACTGAAGCTTTCTTT.

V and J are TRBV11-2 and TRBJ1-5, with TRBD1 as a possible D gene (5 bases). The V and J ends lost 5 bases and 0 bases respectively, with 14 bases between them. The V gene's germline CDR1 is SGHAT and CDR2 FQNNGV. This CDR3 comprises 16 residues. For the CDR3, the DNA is TGTGCCAGCAGCAACCCCGGGACGGATAGCAATCAGCCCCAGCATTTT. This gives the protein CASSNPGTDSNQPQHF.